These T cell receptor beta chains were read from a single sample in a study of blood T cell repertoires in COVID-19. Here immunoSEQ multiplex PCR was the method, and the copy in TCRdb shows in-frame clones only, minus some. The data contain under 150,000 clones, around four fifths of them singletons. Sequenced material: PBMCs or T cells enriched from blood (not recorded which). These receptors came from a middle-aged woman who had recovered from COVID-19. Each CDR3 is given with its conserved first and last residue. The D gene is left open where the match is weak. Clone sizes are given selectively: once, few, many, or a class where the clone is expanded.

d_call j_call v_call clone_size cdr3_nt cdr3_aa
. TRBJ1-1 TRBV5-1 . TGCGCCAGCAGCCTCAACAGGAACCTGAACACTGAAGCTTTCTTT CASSLNRNLNTEAFF
. TRBJ2-1 TRBV7-9 . TGTGCCAGCAGCTTATCTGTAAATGAGCAGTTCTTC CASSLSVNEQFF
. TRBJ2-1 TRBV5-1 once TGCGCCAGCAGCTCGCGGGCGGGGCTTAACAATGAGCAGTTCTTC CASSSRAGLNNEQFF
. TRBJ1-5 TRBV6-1 . TGTGCCAGCAGTGAAAACGGGAATCAGCCCCAGCATTTT CASSENGNQPQHF
. TRBJ1-2 TRBV3-1/TRBV3-2 . TGTGCCAGCAACTCAGGAGGGGGAGGGAATGGCTACACCTTC CASNSGGGGNGYTF
TRBD1 TRBJ1-2 TRBV2 few TGTGCCAGCAACCCGGACAGGAATAACTATGGCTACACCTTC CASNPDRNNYGYTF
. TRBJ1-3 TRBV6-5 once TGTGCCAGCAGTTTCAACTCCGGGACAGGAAACACCATATATTTT CASSFNSGTGNTIYF
TRBD1 TRBJ1-2 TRBV7-9 . TGTGCCAGCAGCTTAGTAGGGGGCGATGGCTACACCTTC CASSLVGGDGYTF
TRBD1 TRBJ2-7 TRBV14 once TGTGCCAGCAGTCGGACAGGGAGGTCTTACGAGCAGTACTTC CASSRTGRSYEQYF
. TRBJ2-5 TRBV3-1/TRBV3-2 . TGTGCCAGCAGCCAATTGGCAGGGGATGTCGGGACCCAGTACTTC CASSQLAGDVGTQYF
TRBD2 TRBJ2-3 TRBV5-4 . TGTGCCAGCAGCTTGGGGGGGGGAGAACTCACAGATACGCAGTATTTT CASSLGGGELTDTQYF
TRBD1 TRBJ1-5 TRBV6-5 . TGTGCCAGCAGGACAGGGGAGATGAGCAATCAGCCCCAGCATTTT CASRTGEMSNQPQHF
TRBD1 TRBJ2-7 TRBV29-1 . TGCAGCGCCTCCGGGACAGACTTGTCCTACGAGCAGTACTTC CSASGTDLSYEQYF
. TRBJ1-1 TRBV19 . TGTGCCAGTAGTATCGTCGGGGAAGCGCTGGAAGCTTTCTTT CASSIVGEALEAFF
. TRBJ2-2 TRBV18 once TGTGCCAGCTCACCCCAGCAGGAGGGGACCGGGGAGCTGTTTTTT CASSPQQEGTGELFF
. TRBJ2-7 TRBV5-8 once TGTGCCAGCAGCCCGGGGAGTTACCCCTACGAGCAGTACTTC CASSPGSYPYEQYF
. TRBJ1-2 TRBV6-5 . TGTGCCAGCTGGAGGGTTGAGGTTGGCTACACCTTC CASWRVEVGYTF
. TRBJ2-5 TRBV7-6 once TGTGCCAGCCAGCAGGGCGCCCAAGAGACCCAGTACTTC CASQQGAQETQYF
. TRBJ1-1 TRBV6-1 . TGTGCCAGCAGTGGGGCAGAGCAAACTTTGAACACTGAAGCTTTCTTT CASSGAEQTLNTEAFF
TRBD2 TRBJ2-7 TRBV5-1 . TGCGCCAGCAACCTCGGGAGGGGAGGACGGGGGAACGAGCAGTACTTC CASNLGRGGRGNEQYF
. TRBJ2-5 TRBV21-1 . TGTGCCAGCAGCATCGGGACTAGCGTTCAACAGACCCAGTACTTC CASSIGTSVQQTQYF
. TRBJ1-2 TRBV3-1/TRBV3-2 few TGTGCCAGCAGCCAAGAGAGAACCAGAGGCGGTGGCTACACCTTC CASSQERTRGGGYTF
. TRBJ2-7 TRBV11-2 . TGTGCCAGCAGCTTAGGAAGTAGCTACGAGCAGTACTTC CASSLGSSYEQYF
. TRBJ2-7 TRBV4-1 few TGCGCCAGCAGCCAAGCGAGCGGTGGACAGACAAGTTACGAGCAGTACTTC CASSQASGGQTSYEQYF
. TRBJ2-1 TRBV27 once TGTGCCAGCAGTTTTCGGGGTGTTGCCAATGAGCAGTTCTTC CASSFRGVANEQFF
. TRBJ1-1 TRBV2 . TGTGCCAGCCAGGAATTGAACACTGAAGCTTTCTTT CASQELNTEAFF
. TRBJ2-6 TRBV9 once TGTGCCAGCAGCGTTTCCGGAACTAGTGGGGCCAACGTCCTGACTTTC CASSVSGTSGANVLTF
. TRBJ2-7 TRBV27 . TGTGCCAGCAGTTGGGGGCTCACAGCCGGCGAGCAGTACTTC CASSWGLTAGEQYF
TRBD2 TRBJ2-5 TRBV12-3/TRBV12-4 . TGTGCCAGCAGTGGGGGACTATCGGAGACCCAGTACTTC CASSGGLSETQYF
TRBD1 TRBJ2-6 TRBV9 . TGTGCCAGCAGCGTAGCCCTCCCCACCCGGGACAGCTCTGGGGCCAACGTCCTGACTTTC CASSVALPTRDSSGANVLTF
. TRBJ1-6 TRBV5-1 . TGCGCCAGCAGCTTGGGGGGCTTGCGGGGATATTCACCCCTCCACTTT CASSLGGLRGYSPLHF
TRBD1 TRBJ1-1 TRBV7-9 . TGTGCCAGCAGTCGGGACAGGGAAGGCACTGAAGCTTTCTTT CASSRDREGTEAFF
. TRBJ2-7 TRBV7-8 . TGTGCCAGCAGCTTAGCGCGGCAGCCCTACGAGCAGTACTTC CASSLARQPYEQYF
TRBD1 TRBJ1-6 TRBV27 . TGTGCCAGCAGGGGACAGGGGGGCTCCTATAATTCACCCCTCCACTTT CASRGQGGSYNSPLHF
. TRBJ2-3 TRBV6-5 . TGTGCCAGCACTGGACAGAACACAGATACGCAGTATTTT CASTGQNTDTQYF
. TRBJ1-3 TRBV30 . TGTGCCTGGACCCAGGATCCTCGCTCTGGAAACACCATATATTTT CAWTQDPRSGNTIYF
. TRBJ2-7 TRBV5-4 few TGTGCCAGCAGCTTGGATCCCCTCGGCGGATACGAGCAGTACTTC CASSLDPLGGYEQYF
. TRBJ2-5 TRBV3-1/TRBV3-2 once TGTGCCAGCAGCCAAGAGCGGGAGACCCAGTACTTC CASSQERETQYF
TRBD1 TRBJ2-7 TRBV5-4 few TGTGCCAGCAGCGCCCCTTCAGGGGGCTACGAGCAGTACTTC CASSAPSGGYEQYF
. TRBJ1-5 TRBV28 . TGTGCCAGCAGTGAGGGTACTAGCAATCAGCCCCAGCATTTT CASSEGTSNQPQHF
TRBD1 TRBJ2-1 TRBV30 . TGTGCCTCAACCGGGACAGGGAGCTACAATGAGCAGTTCTTC CASTGTGSYNEQFF
TRBD1 TRBJ2-7 TRBV27 once TGTGCCAGCAGTTCAACAGGGGGAGGAACCTACGAGCAGTACTTC CASSSTGGGTYEQYF
TRBD1 TRBJ1-2 TRBV27 . TGTGCCAGCAGTCTCACTCCCCCGGGACAGGGAAACTATGGCTACACCTTC CASSLTPPGQGNYGYTF
. TRBJ1-5 TRBV6-5 . TGTGCCAGCAGATCCGGAGGGGAGCCCCAGCATTTT CASRSGGEPQHF